The source of this TCR beta chain is a study of blood T cell repertoires in COVID-19. The V end lost 6 bases, the J end lost 4 bases, and 20 bases lay between the germline ends. Germline V gives CDR1 MDHEN, CDR2 SYDVKM. The CDR3 is made up of 16 amino acids. The data were produced by immunoSEQ multiplex PCR, yet TCRdb's version contains in-frame clones alone and is incomplete. The sample yields a few hundred thousand clones, around 92% seen once. The rearrangement uses TRBV28 and TRBJ2-3, with D perhaps matching TRBD1 (5 bases). The TCR comes from a man aged 18 to 30 who had recovered from COVID-19. The specimen sequenced was peripheral blood. The CDR3: CASSSPSRAGPDTQYF. The CDR3, as DNA: TGTGCCAGCAGCTCTCCCTCCAGGGCAGGTCCAGATACGCAGTATTTT.